This TCR beta chain was found in a study of spatial heterogeneity in lung cancer. Study in general: The count of detected beta-chain sequences consistently exceeded that of alpha-chain sequences.

TCRdb independently ran MiXCR on the 5' RACE reads; one entry per CDR3 protein. This table holds under 20,000 distinct CDR3 sequences, less than 12% found once. The time point here: blood at routine non-recurrence follow-up after resection. At least ten counts were recorded for this clonotype. CDR3 size: 11 residues. V lost 11 bases and J 6 bases, leaving 11 bases between the germline ends. Germline V gene sequence: CDR1 SEHNR, CDR2 FQNEAQ (reference sequence). Sequencing used PBMCs, obtained at follow-up. The V and J genes are TRBV7-9 and TRBJ2-1; D uncertain. This TCR was recovered from a female donor with early-stage non-small cell lung cancer. The DNA of the CDR3 is TGTGCCGGCTCCACGGGCAATGAGCAGTTCTTC. It codes for CAGSTGNEQFF.